Below, one T cell receptor (beta chain) is given with its context. RNA amounts of roughly 0.45 to 1 ug underwent reverse transcription with random hexamers. Amplification of TCR beta CDR3 across 54 Vbeta and 13 Jbeta was performed with immunoSEQ multiplex PCR. TCRdb itself ran the immunoSEQ multiplex PCR reads through MiXCR, one entry per CDR3 protein. This sample has under 55,000 distinct CDR3 sequences, with 93% found just once. This entry belongs to a study of CD8 T cells in Susac syndrome. The multiple sclerosis controls comprised treatment-naive patients whose relapsing-remitting disease was stable or active. The CD8+ and CD4+ T cells were negatively isolated, with the TEMRA cells enriched by FACS. Trimming cost V 4 bases and J 6 bases; bases outside gene matches: 9. This CDR3 has 16 residues. The germline V gene has CDR1 SGHRS and CDR2 YFSETQ.

The chain couples TRBV5-1 to TRBJ2-1, with 11 bases fitting TRBD1. The clonotype originates from a human donor with multiple sclerosis. Input material: CD8+ T cells from PBMCs. The CDR3 DNA follows: TGCGCCAGCAGCCGAACCGGGACAGGGGGGATCAATGAGCAGTTCTTC. Translating gives CASSRTGTGGINEQFF.